Following are 27 T cell receptor beta chains from one sample sequenced in a study of cytomegalovirus exposure and HLA in healthy donors. PCR was performed using 60 Vbeta and 13 Jbeta primers. Clones were sequenced by immunoSEQ multiplex PCR, and TCRdb holds only the in-frame ones, with some missing. Of under 200,000 clones in the sample, around 74% were seen once. Sequenced sample: PBMCs. These receptors came from a young man in good health and CMV-seronegative.

The chain has TRBV19 and TRBJ2-7; D perhaps matches TRBD2 (7 bases). Trimming cost V 6 bases and J 0 bases, with 15 bases left between them. CDR3 length: 15 amino acids. From germline, CDR1 is LNHDA and CDR2 SQIVND (reference sequence). The CDR3 spells CASSPQGRVSYEQYF. DNA of the CDR3: TGTGCCAGTAGCCCCCAGGGGAGGGTCTCCTACGAGCAGTACTTC.

In regard to this clone: At one of its ends the junction is not consistent with the germline gene, which may arise from a read error. Additional DNA sequences in this sample encode the identical CDR3. The CDR3 DNA reads as TGCGCCAGCAGTGCGTGGACTGAGAATTCACCCCTCCACTTT. Amino acid sequence: CASSAWTENSPLHF. V usage is TRBV2 and J usage is TRBJ1-6; D is unclear. CDR1 is SNHLY, CDR2 FYNNEI, per germline. The CDR3 totals 14 residues.

The V and J genes are TRBV7-8 and TRBJ1-2; weak D call: TRBD1 (5 bases). The CDR3 totals 15 residues. V gave up 1 base and J gave up 5 bases, with 14 bases separating them. Germline-derived CDR1 and CDR2 are SGHVS and FQNEAQ. The CDR3 DNA sequence: TGTGCCAGCAGCTTAGGACCAGGGAGGACGTATGGCTACACCTTC. This sequence encodes CASSLGPGRTYGYTF. The full variable domain, completed using reference TRBV7-8 and TRBJ1-2, is GAGVSQSPRYKVAKRGQDVALRCDPISGHVSLFWYQQALGQGPEFLTYFQNEAQLDKSGLPSDRFFAERPEGSVSTLKIQRTQQEDSAVYLCASSLGPGRTYGYTFGSGTRLTVV.

The J gene is TRBJ1-6, the V gene TRBV4-1; D may be TRBD1 (5 bases). The ends were cut back, 4 bases at V and 7 bases at J, with 11 bases in the middle. In germline, CDR1 is MGHRA, CDR2 YSYEKL. The CDR3 extends over 14 amino acids. CDR3 amino acids: CASSPRGKNSPLHF. In DNA, the CDR3 is TGCGCCAGCAGCCCAAGGGGAAAGAATTCACCCCTCCACTTT.

V is TRBV6-5 and J is TRBJ1-5; no firm D call. Germline-derived CDR1 and CDR2 are MNHEY and SVGAGI. V dropped 5 bases and J dropped 0 bases, with 5 bases sitting between them. CDR3 length: 13 residues. The CDR3 protein is CASSTNSNQPQHF. The CDR3 nucleotides read TGTGCCAGCAGTACAAATAGCAATCAGCCCCAGCATTTT.

This clone showed up just a few times. The chain couples TRBV5-4 to TRBJ2-5; 10 nucleotides agree with TRBD1. Germline V gene lookup returns CDR1 SGHNT and CDR2 YYREEE (reference sequence). With 3 bases clipped from V and 1 base from J, the junction kept 3 bases outside the gene matches. This CDR3 contains 15 residues. CDR3 sequence: CASSWGTGVQETQYF. The CDR3 nucleotides read TGTGCCAGCAGCTGGGGGACAGGGGTCCAAGAGACCCAGTACTTC.

This chain connects TRBV5-1 to TRBJ2-1, with D unclear. Germline CDR1 SGHRS, CDR2 YFSETQ. Trimming removed 1 base from V and 1 base from J, with 9 bases in between. The CDR3 has 15 residues. The CDR3 loop is CASSLLAESYNEQFF. CDR3 bases: TGCGCCAGCAGCTTGTTGGCGGAGTCCTACAATGAGCAGTTCTTC.

The table lists this clone with a few counts. V is TRBV7-9 and J is TRBJ2-7, with D possibly TRBD2 on 5 matching bases. Germline CDR1 is SEHNR and CDR2 is FQNEAQ (reference sequence). CDR3 size: 13 residues. V was pared by 4 bases and J by 7 bases, with 14 bases between. CDR3 region: CASSWSGPDEQYF. The DNA of the CDR3 is TGTGCCAGCAGCTGGAGCGGCCCTGATGAGCAGTACTTC.

The J gene is TRBJ1-3, the V gene TRBV11-2; D gene uncertain. There are 11 residues in the CDR3. Trimming pared 5 bases from V and 10 bases from J, leaving 9 bases between. Germline V gene data show CDR1 as SGHAT and CDR2 as FQNNGV. The CDR3 DNA sequence: TGTGCCAGCAGCCCCTCCGTAACCATATATTTT. Its protein product is CASSPSVTIYF.

CDR3 DNA sequence: TGTGCCAGCAGTGACTCGGGAGAAGGCGGGGAGCTGTTTTTT. As protein: CASSDSGEGGELFF. The chain links TRBV6-4 to TRBJ2-2; D is possibly TRBD2 (5 bases). With 0 bases removed from V and 7 bases from J, the gap between germline ends came to 9 bases. This CDR3 region has 14 residues. The germline CDR1 and CDR2 sequences are MRHNA and SNTAGT.

This clone was seen a few times. The chain joins TRBV10-3 to TRBJ2-2, with D perhaps TRBD2 (5 bases). This CDR3 is 16 amino acids long. Germline lookup yields CDR1 ENHRY and CDR2 SYGVKD. Trimming left V 6 bases short and J 5 bases short, with 19 bases between. The CDR3 reads CAISLTLLGETGELFF. Here the CDR3 DNA reads TGTGCCATCAGCCTGACTCTGCTTGGGGAGACCGGGGAGCTGTTTTTT.

The chain recombines TRBV6-6 with TRBJ1-1, with D tentatively TRBD1 (6 bases). From germline, CDR1 is MNHNY and CDR2 SVGAGI (reference sequence). The V end was cut by 5 bases, the J end by 0 bases, with 16 bases between. The CDR3 spans 16 residues. The CDR3 DNA sequence: TGTGCCAGCAGTATTACAGAGGGGGGGCTGAACACTGAAGCTTTCTTT. This translates into CASSITEGGLNTEAFF.

The V call is TRBV6-4, the J call TRBJ2-3, with D possibly matching TRBD2 (6 bases). The germline V gene has CDR1 MRHNA and CDR2 SNTAGT. Trimming took off 0 bases at V and 5 bases at J, with 12 bases between the two ends. The CDR3 runs to 15 residues. The chain's CDR3 is CASSDSTLGGDTQYF. Here the CDR3 DNA reads TGTGCCAGCAGTGACTCGACTCTCGGGGGAGATACGCAGTATTTT.

The gene calls are TRBV19 and TRBJ2-1; 12 bases map to TRBD2. Germline V gene data show CDR1 as LNHDA and CDR2 as SQIVND (reference sequence). V dropped 6 bases and J dropped 9; count of bases not matched to a gene: 6. CDR3 length: 14 residues. The CDR3 protein is CASRWETSGGEQFF. The CDR3 DNA follows: TGTGCCAGTAGGTGGGAGACTAGCGGGGGTGAGCAGTTCTTC.

V gene TRBV14 combines with J gene TRBJ2-7; D may be TRBD2 (6 bases). This CDR3 is built from 13 residues. V shed 4 bases and J shed 6 bases, with 13 bases lying between them. Germline V lookup: CDR1 SGHDN, CDR2 FVKESK. CDR3 sequence: CASSLVGGGEQYF. The CDR3 nucleotides are TGTGCCAGCAGCCTCGTCGGGGGAGGCGAGCAGTACTTC.

The chain couples TRBV4-1 to TRBJ2-7; D is perhaps TRBD1 (6 bases). Deletions cut 1 base from V and 2 bases from J, with 15 bases between. From germline, CDR1 is MGHRA and CDR2 YSYEKL. The CDR3 contains 16 residues. CDR3 region: CASSQASRDTTYEQYF. The CDR3 DNA sequence: TGCGCCAGCAGCCAAGCAAGCAGGGACACCACCTACGAGCAGTACTTC.

This chain links TRBV7-2 with TRBJ2-5; TRBD1 matches 9 bases. The CDR3 covers 13 residues. Germline lookup yields CDR1 SGHTA and CDR2 FQGNSA. The V gene end was trimmed by 5 bases and the J gene end by 4 bases; junction bases not matched to a gene: 2. CDR3 region: CASSPTGGETQYF. The CDR3 nucleotides are TGTGCCAGCAGCCCGACAGGGGGAGAGACCCAGTACTTC.

The chain recombines TRBV9 with TRBJ2-3, with a weak D call TRBD1 (5 bases). This CDR3 spans 17 amino acids. Germline CDR1 and CDR2: SGDLS and YYNGEE. The germline V and J ends were trimmed by 2 bases and 3 bases, with 19 bases remaining between them. CDR3 in DNA: TGTGCCAGCAGCGTGGGGCTCCACCCGGACGTGACAGATACGCAGTATTTT. It encodes CASSVGLHPDVTDTQYF.

This chain connects TRBV6-1 to TRBJ1-5; the D gene is possibly TRBD1 (5 bases). The V and J ends lost 9 bases and 11 bases respectively, with 20 bases between them. From germline, CDR1 is MNHNS and CDR2 SASEGT. CDR3 length: 13 residues. CDR3 coding DNA: TGTGCCAGTGGCGAACAGGTCAAAGGGGCCCAGCATTTT. This codes for CASGEQVKGAQHF.

J is TRBJ2-2 and V is TRBV5-3; D is unresolved. TRBV5-3 is marked as an open reading frame, function uncertain. Trimming removed 3 bases from V and 0 bases from J, with 12 bases in between. The CDR3 covers 16 residues. CDR3 in DNA: TGTGCCAGAAGCTGCCGGTGGGCTGCGAACACCGGGGAGCTGTTTTTT. Its protein product is CARSCRWAANTGELFF.

The chain employs TRBV9 and TRBJ1-5; possible D gene TRBD1, 6 bases. Trimming left V 0 bases short and J 1 base short, with 8 bases between. Per germline, CDR1 SGDLS and CDR2 YYNGEE. The CDR3 is 15 amino acids. In nucleotides, the CDR3 is TGTGCCAGCAGCGTAGGGGACACCAGCAATCAGCCCCAGCATTTT. Translating it yields CASSVGDTSNQPQHF.

This clone was observed a single time. The chain links TRBV2 to TRBJ2-5; TRBD1 might be the D (5 bases). Germline assignment: CDR1 SNHLY and CDR2 FYNNEI. The CDR3 covers 11 residues. Trimming left V 8 bases short and J 4 bases short, with 8 bases between. CDR3 region: CASLQAETQYF. For the CDR3, the DNA is TGTGCCAGCCTACAGGCAGAGACCCAGTACTTC.

This chain links TRBV27 with TRBJ2-1; possible D gene TRBD2, 6 bases. The V and J ends lost 4 bases and 15 bases respectively, with 16 bases between them. The CDR3 is 12 amino acids. Germline V gives CDR1 MNHEY, CDR2 SMNVEV (reference sequence). The CDR3 loop is CASSSPLALPFF. The CDR3 DNA reads as TGTGCCAGCAGTTCCCCCCTAGCGTTACCGTTCTTC.

V is TRBV19 and J is TRBJ2-5; 7 bases fit TRBD1. With V trimmed by 7 bases and J by 7 bases, 18 bases remained unmatched. Germline V gene sequence: CDR1 LNHDA, CDR2 SQIVND (reference sequence). The CDR3 consists of 16 residues. This CDR3 is CASITSRDSLGGTQYF. CDR3 coding DNA: TGTGCCAGTATTACGTCCCGGGACAGCCTTGGAGGGACCCAGTACTTC.

The J gene is TRBJ2-7, the V gene TRBV7-9; TRBD2 is a possible D gene (6 bases). Between the trimmed V and J ends, which lost 6 bases and 0 bases, there was a span of 9 bases. CDR1 and CDR2 from the germline V gene are SEHNR and FQNEAQ (reference sequence). The CDR3 covers 13 residues. CDR3 amino acids: CASRGGSSYEQYF. The DNA for the CDR3 is TGTGCCAGCAGAGGAGGGAGCTCCTACGAGCAGTACTTC.

The genes are TRBV7-9 and TRBJ2-1; 11 bases line up with TRBD2. The CDR3 is 15 residues long. Trimming cost V 5 bases and J 9 bases; bases outside gene matches: 9. Germline loops: CDR1 SEHNR, CDR2 FQNEAQ (reference sequence). CDR3 sequence: CASSTGVAGGGEQFF. CDR3 in DNA: TGTGCCAGCAGCACAGGGGTAGCGGGAGGGGGTGAGCAGTTCTTC.

The chain carries TRBV13 and TRBJ1-2, with D uncertain. CDR1 is PRHDT and CDR2 is FYEKMQ in the germline V gene (reference sequence). The CDR3 is 12 residues long. V gave up 8 bases and J gave up 2 bases, with 9 bases separating them. As DNA, the CDR3 is TGTGCCAGCGCTGAGGGCAACTATGGCTACACCTTC. Translating it yields CASAEGNYGYTF.